This T cell receptor (beta chain) was sequenced for a study of cytomegalovirus exposure and HLA in healthy donors. Vbeta (60) and Jbeta (13) primers were used in the PCR. This table comes from immunoSEQ multiplex PCR, and its TCRdb copy is limited to in-frame clones, with some not included. The repertoire includes approximately 190,000 clones, roughly 77% of them detected once, and about 3.4% sits in the top ten. The CDR3 has 16 amino acids. The germline V and J ends were trimmed by 5 bases and 1 base, with 17 bases remaining between them. Germline CDR1 SEHNR, CDR2 FQNEAQ (reference sequence). Notes on the study in general: No immune exposure information besides CMV serostatus was available. One variant, a missense change in DCLRE1C, was linked in a later analysis to TCR beta V- and J-gene trimming. Cytomegalovirus association was assigned to about 150 TCR beta chains.

A word on this clone: Its antigen remains unknown.

The TCR comes from a man aged 35 to 55 in good health and CMV-seropositive. The source material was PBMCs. V gene TRBV7-9 combines with J gene TRBJ2-5; D may be TRBD2 (7 bases). CDR3 sequence: CASSPGGRGIQETQYF. CDR3 nucleotides: TGTGCCAGCAGCCCGGGGGGCCGGGGGATCCAAGAGACCCAGTACTTC.